This TCR beta chain was documented in a study of blood T cell repertoires in COVID-19 (dated by TCRdb to 2020 to 2022). Notes on the research overall: Samples covering the acute and convalescent phases of COVID-19 were provided by collaborators in the United States, Italy and Spain. The samples were drawn from the first 160 participants of the ongoing ImmuneRACE study and from under 1,500 subjects provided by 6 global collaborators. The material from the prospective study consisted of cDNA or gDNA derived from T cells, B-cell-depleted T cells, or PBMCs. Deeply sampled blood TCRbeta repertoires from subjects exposed to, actively infected with, or recovered from COVID-19 were included in the dataset. HLA class I and class II types, where available, came from metadata supplied by the sample provider rather than from assay-based typing. The repertoires were made available in a free public database intended to serve as a resource for research on the immune response to SARS-CoV-2. Nearly every sample came with metadata listing a de-identified subject ID, COVID-19 status, age in years and sex. Here is what the overall study found, with its caveats: Clinical and demographic metadata were provided uncurated, with the amount varying by source and participant.

With respect to this clone: The antigen it recognizes is unknown. Base qualities are not at hand, and no much larger clone is one base apart.

TCRbeta CDR3 regions were amplified from genomic DNA using the immunoSEQ Assay, a bias-controlled multiplex PCR. Concerning the study's data processing: Within the assay, amplification of reference gene primers was used to estimate how many nucleated cells each sample contained. To quantify the absolute abundance of each unique TCRbeta CDR3 rearrangement, sequence reads were collapsed and filtered. For each sample, productive Simpson clonality was calculated as the square root of Simpson's diversity index over productive rearrangements. In TCRdb, the immuneACCESS table is reduced to in-frame sequences with V and J assigned. These tables do not hold every clone; where another copy was compared, an unresolved V gene accounts for under half, and the others remain unexplained. D and trimming come from the DNA, and the V and J calls and clone size come from that table. The sample profile shows just over 250,000 clones; about 86% of them were found once. The ten largest clones take up around 4.1% of the sample.

Spanning cysteine to phenylalanine, the CDR3 consists of 19 amino acids. Only the CDR3 DNA is retained, 57 bases long and in frame from the first base. Relative to germline, V is missing 0 bases and J is missing 0 bases, with 10 bases of the junction outside any gene match. From a lookup of the germline V gene, CDR1 and CDR2 are SGHDT and YYEEEE. Participants in the prospective study were aged about 18 to 90 years, lived in 20 to 25 United States geographic areas, and enrolled through a virtual design. Cohort assignment in the prospective study relied on participant-reported clinical history from a screening survey and a study questionnaire. In the prospective study, whole blood, serum and a nasopharyngeal or oropharyngeal swab were collected from each participant by mobile phlebotomists. Over an approximately 2-month period, participants in the prospective study had the option of providing additional blood draws and questionnaires. Blood samples from the prospective study were shipped frozen or at room temperature prior to DNA extraction.

This chain is built from TRBV5-6 and TRBJ2-1; 9 of the junction bases match TRBD2. The sequencing input was PBMCs or T cells enriched from blood (not recorded which). The receptor comes from a man between 25 and 39 years old with acute COVID-19. The base sequence is TGTGCCAGCAGCTTGGTTGGTAGCGGGGGCGTTAGCTCCTACAATGAGCAGTTCTTC. Its translation reads: CASSLVGSGGVSSYNEQFF.